What follows describes a single T cell receptor (beta chain). Its antigen remains unidentified. These data originate in a study of shared clonotypes between healthy human individuals. Study-wide results and caveats: Richness estimates generally favored naive over memory subsets.

Produced via immunoSEQ multiplex PCR; TCRdb's table is partial and in-frame only. The data hold hundreds of thousands of clones, with less than 80% observed a single time. In germline, CDR1 is WNHNN, CDR2 SYGVQD (reference sequence). V dropped 8 bases and J dropped 7 bases, with 11 bases sitting between them. The CDR3 consists of 12 residues. Material: memory CD4+ T cells sorted from blood. Stated subset: CD45RA-negative fraction. This rearrangement joins TRBV10-1 to TRBJ2-2; D is tentatively TRBD1 or TRBD2 (5 bases each). This clonotype was sampled from a woman aged 25-40 years in good health. CDR3 region: CASAGTGGELFF. The CDR3 DNA reads TGCGCCAGCGCCGGGACGGGCGGGGAGCTGTTTTTT.